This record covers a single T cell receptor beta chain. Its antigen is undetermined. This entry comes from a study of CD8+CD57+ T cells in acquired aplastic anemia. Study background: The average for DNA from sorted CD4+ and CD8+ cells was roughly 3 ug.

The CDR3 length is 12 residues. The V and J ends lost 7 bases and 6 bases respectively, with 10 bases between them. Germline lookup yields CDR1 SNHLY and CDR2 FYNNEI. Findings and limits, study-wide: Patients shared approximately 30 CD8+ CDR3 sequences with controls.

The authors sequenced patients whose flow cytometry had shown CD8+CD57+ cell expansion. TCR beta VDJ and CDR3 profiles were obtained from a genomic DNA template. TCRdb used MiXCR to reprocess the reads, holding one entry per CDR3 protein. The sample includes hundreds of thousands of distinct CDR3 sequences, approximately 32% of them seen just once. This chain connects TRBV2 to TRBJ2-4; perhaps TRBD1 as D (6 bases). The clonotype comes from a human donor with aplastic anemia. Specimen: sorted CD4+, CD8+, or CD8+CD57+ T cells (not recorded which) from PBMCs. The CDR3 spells CASTGVGNIQYF. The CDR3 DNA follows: TGTGCCAGCACAGGGGTTGGAAACATTCAGTACTTC.